Listed below are T cell receptor beta chains from one sample, sequenced in a study of B cell selection in AIRE deficiency. Profiling relied on immunoSEQ multiplex PCR, and the TCRdb table lists in-frame clones only, not all of them. The sample comprises 20,000 to 30,000 clones, 80% to 95% of which are singletons, and 1.1% rests with the top ten. Input material: CD4+CD25+ Tregs sorted from PBMCs. The receptors derive from a human donor in good health. The CDR3 runs from the conserved cysteine through the conserved F or W. The D gene is left open where the match is weak. A clone size is listed for some rows: how often the clone was seen (once, few, many), or a class if it is expanded.

V: TRBV5-1; D: NA; size: NA; J: TRBJ2-7; DNA: TGCGCCAGCAGCTTGGACTTCTACGAGCAGTACTTC; CDR3: CASSLDFYEQYF
V: TRBV7-7; D: NA; size: NA; J: TRBJ2-3; DNA: TGTGCCAGCAGCCCTACAGACTCCACAGATACGCAGTATTTT; CDR3: CASSPTDSTDTQYF
V: TRBV11-3; D: TRBD2; size: NA; J: TRBJ2-1; DNA: TGTGCCAGCAGCTTAGGCGGGGGGGCTCTCTACAATGAGCAGTTCTTC; CDR3: CASSLGGGALYNEQFF
V: TRBV19; D: TRBD1; size: NA; J: TRBJ2-1; DNA: TGTGCCAGCGCCGGGACAGGGACCTACAATGAGCAGTTCTTC; CDR3: CASAGTGTYNEQFF
V: TRBV19; D: NA; size: NA; J: TRBJ2-2; DNA: TGTGCCAGTAGTATCAAGAGGAGAGGTACCGGGGAGCTGTTTTTT; CDR3: CASSIKRRGTGELFF
V: TRBV2; D: TRBD1; size: NA; J: TRBJ2-7; DNA: TGTGCCAGCATTCGGGACAGGGGAGGCGAGCAGTACTTC; CDR3: CASIRDRGGEQYF
V: TRBV6-5; D: NA; size: NA; J: TRBJ2-2; DNA: TGTGCCAGCCGAGACAGGCTGGAGATCGGGGAGCTGTTTTTT; CDR3: CASRDRLEIGELFF
V: TRBV6-5; D: NA; size: once; J: TRBJ1-2; DNA: TGTGCCAGCAGGGGTCGGAAGGCCTTAAACTATGGCTACACCTTC; CDR3: CASRGRKALNYGYTF
V: TRBV2; D: TRBD2; size: once; J: TRBJ2-3; DNA: TGTGCCATCCTAAGCGGGGGGCTCACAGATACGCAGTATTTT; CDR3: CAILSGGLTDTQYF
V: TRBV2; D: NA; size: few; J: TRBJ1-5; DNA: TGTGCCAGCAGTGTGAAGATCAATCAGCCCCAGCATTTT; CDR3: CASSVKINQPQHF
V: TRBV5-1; D: TRBD1; size: once; J: TRBJ1-4; DNA: TGCGCCAGCAGCGGGGGGACAGGGACGCCGGGAACTAATGAAAAACTGTTTTTT; CDR3: CASSGGTGTPGTNEKLFF
V: TRBV5-1; D: TRBD2; size: NA; J: TRBJ2-1; DNA: TGCGCCAGCCGCCCACTAGCGGGGGCTGGGAATGAGCAGTTCTTC; CDR3: CASRPLAGAGNEQFF
V: TRBV9; D: TRBD2; size: NA; J: TRBJ2-3; DNA: TGTGCCAGCAGCACCCGACTAGCGGGGGGGGTTGAAGCAGATACGCAGTATTTT; CDR3: CASSTRLAGGVEADTQYF
V: TRBV2; D: TRBD1; size: NA; J: TRBJ1-4; DNA: TGTGCCAGCAGCCTCGGGACAGTAGAAAAACTGTTTTTT; CDR3: CASSLGTVEKLFF
V: TRBV5-4; D: NA; size: NA; J: TRBJ1-3; DNA: TGTGCCAGCGGGGGTTCTGGAAACACCATATATTTT; CDR3: CASGGSGNTIYF